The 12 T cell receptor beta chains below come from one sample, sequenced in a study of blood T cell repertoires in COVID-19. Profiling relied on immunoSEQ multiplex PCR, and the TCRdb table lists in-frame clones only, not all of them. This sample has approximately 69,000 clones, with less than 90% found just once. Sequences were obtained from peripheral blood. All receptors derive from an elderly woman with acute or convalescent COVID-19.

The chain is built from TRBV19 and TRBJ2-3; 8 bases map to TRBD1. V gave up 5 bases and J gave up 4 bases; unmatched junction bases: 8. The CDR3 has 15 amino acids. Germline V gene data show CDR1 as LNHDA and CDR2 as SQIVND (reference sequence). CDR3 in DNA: TGTGCCAGTAGTGTTACCGGGACAGGAGCAGATACGCAGTATTTT. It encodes CASSVTGTGADTQYF.

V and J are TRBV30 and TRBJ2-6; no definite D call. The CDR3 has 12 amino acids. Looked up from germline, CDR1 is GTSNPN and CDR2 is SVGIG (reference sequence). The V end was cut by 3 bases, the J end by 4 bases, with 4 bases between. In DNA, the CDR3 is TGTGCCTGGAGCGGGGGGGCCAACGTCCTGACTTTC. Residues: CAWSGGANVLTF.

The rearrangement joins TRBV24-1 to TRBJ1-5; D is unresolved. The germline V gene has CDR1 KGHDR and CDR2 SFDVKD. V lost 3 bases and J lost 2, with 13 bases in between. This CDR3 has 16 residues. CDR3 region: CATSDPSRTGNQPQHF. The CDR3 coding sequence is TGTGCCACCAGTGATCCCTCGCGTACCGGCAATCAGCCCCAGCATTTT.

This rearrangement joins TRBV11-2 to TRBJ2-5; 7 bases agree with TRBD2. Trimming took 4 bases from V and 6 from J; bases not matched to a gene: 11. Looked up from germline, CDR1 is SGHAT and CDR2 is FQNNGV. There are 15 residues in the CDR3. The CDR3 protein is CASSSPTTSPQTQYF. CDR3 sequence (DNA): TGTGCCAGCAGCTCCCCAACGACTAGCCCCCAGACCCAGTACTTC.

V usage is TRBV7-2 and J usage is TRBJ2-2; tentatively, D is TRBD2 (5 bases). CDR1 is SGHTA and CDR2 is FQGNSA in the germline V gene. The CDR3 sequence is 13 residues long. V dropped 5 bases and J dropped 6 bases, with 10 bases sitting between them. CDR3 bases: TGTGCCAGCAGCGACTATTACGCCGGGGAGCTGTTTTTT. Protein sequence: CASSDYYAGELFF.

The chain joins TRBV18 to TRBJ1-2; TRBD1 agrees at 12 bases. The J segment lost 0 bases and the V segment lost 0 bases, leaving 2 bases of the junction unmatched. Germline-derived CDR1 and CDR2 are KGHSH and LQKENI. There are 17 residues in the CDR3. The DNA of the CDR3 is TGTGCCAGCTCACCACCGGGGACAGGGGGCTCTAACTATGGCTACACCTTC. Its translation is CASSPPGTGGSNYGYTF.

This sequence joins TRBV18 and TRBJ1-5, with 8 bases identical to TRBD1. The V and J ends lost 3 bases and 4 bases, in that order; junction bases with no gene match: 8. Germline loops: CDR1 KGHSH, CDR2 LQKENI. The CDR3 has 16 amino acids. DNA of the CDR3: TGTGCCAGCTCACCTGGGACAGGTTACATGAATCAGCCCCAGCATTTT. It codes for CASSPGTGYMNQPQHF. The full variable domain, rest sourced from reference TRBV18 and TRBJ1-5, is NAGVMQNPRHLVRRRGQEARLRCSPMKGHSHVYWYRQLPEEGLKFMVYLQKENIIDESGMPKERFSAEFPKEGPSILRIQQVVRGDSAAYFCASSPGTGYMNQPQHFGDGTRLSIL.

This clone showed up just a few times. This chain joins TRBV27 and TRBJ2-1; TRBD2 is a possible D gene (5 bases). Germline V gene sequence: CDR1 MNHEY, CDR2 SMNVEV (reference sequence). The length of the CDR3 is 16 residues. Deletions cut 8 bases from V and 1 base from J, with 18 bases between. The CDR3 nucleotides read TGTGCCAGCGTCCCTAATGAGGGTAGGTCCTACAATGAGCAGTTCTTC. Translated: CASVPNEGRSYNEQFF.

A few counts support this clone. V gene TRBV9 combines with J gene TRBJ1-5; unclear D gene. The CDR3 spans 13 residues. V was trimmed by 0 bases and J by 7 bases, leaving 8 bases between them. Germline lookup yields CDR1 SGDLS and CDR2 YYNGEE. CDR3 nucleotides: TGTGCCAGCAGCGTAGACGGGTACCAGCCCCAGCATTTT. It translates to CASSVDGYQPQHF.

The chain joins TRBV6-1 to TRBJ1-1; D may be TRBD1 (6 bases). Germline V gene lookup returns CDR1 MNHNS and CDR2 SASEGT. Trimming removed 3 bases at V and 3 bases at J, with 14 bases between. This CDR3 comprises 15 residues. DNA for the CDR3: TGTGCCAGCAGTGACCCGGCGGACAGTTACACTGAAGCTTTCTTT. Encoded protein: CASSDPADSYTEAFF.

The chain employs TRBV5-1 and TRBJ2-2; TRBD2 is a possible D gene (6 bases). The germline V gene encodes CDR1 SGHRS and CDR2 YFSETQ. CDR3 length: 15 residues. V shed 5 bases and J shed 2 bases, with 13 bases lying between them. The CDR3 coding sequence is TGCGCCAGCAGACCCGGGAGAGTAAACACCGGGGAGCTGTTTTTT. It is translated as CASRPGRVNTGELFF.

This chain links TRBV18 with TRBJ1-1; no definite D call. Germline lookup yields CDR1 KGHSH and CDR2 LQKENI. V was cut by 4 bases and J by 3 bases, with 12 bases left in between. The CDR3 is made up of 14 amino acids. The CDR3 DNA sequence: TGTGCCAGCTCACAAGACCTCGCGGACACTGAAGCTTTCTTT. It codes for CASSQDLADTEAFF.